This T cell receptor beta chain appears in the sequencing data of a study of regulatory T cells in long-lasting Graves disease. Findings and limits, study-wide: Reduced TCR diversity was observed in persistent Graves' patients versus newly diagnosed patients. Favoring TRBV28, TRBJ1-2 and TRBJ2-5 was a feature seen in persistent disease.

A few counts support this clonotype. Its target is not known. Arm-PCR with iRepertoire HTBI primers amplified the CDR3 regions for these TCR beta libraries. TCRdb reanalysed the multiplex PCR reads using MiXCR and keeps one entry per CDR3 protein. The sample has hundreds of thousands of distinct CDR3 sequences, about a sixth seen once. CDR3 length: 16 residues. V gave up 0 bases and J gave up 1 base, with 11 bases separating them. Germline lookup yields CDR1 SGHRS and CDR2 YFSETQ. The time point here: newly diagnosed GD, antithyroid drugs for less than 3 months. Researchers made the TCR library from RNA that was extracted from PBMCs. The sample was also reused in another study, on T cells in Graves' hyperthyroidism and ophthalmopathy. As that report states: Diagnoses were established using clinical symptoms, serum thyroxine and TRAb, thyroid ultrasound and orbital computed tomography. The TCR CDR3 was amplified in a first-round RT-PCR using the HTBI primer set.

Sequences were derived from peripheral blood mononuclear cells (PBMCs), sampled at new diagnosis, from a patient treated with antithyroid drugs. This clonotype was sampled from a man aged 40-50 years with Graves disease. The rearrangement uses TRBV5-1 and TRBJ1-3; D call uncertain. The DNA for the CDR3 is TGCGCCAGCAGCTTGGGCCCGCTAGGATCTGGAAACACCATATATTTT. Its protein product is CASSLGPLGSGNTIYF.